This T cell receptor (beta chain) was documented in a study of CD8 T cells in ankylosing spondylitis. Many counts were recorded for this clonotype. Between the trimmed V and J ends, which lost 6 bases and 7 bases, there was a span of 22 bases. The germline V gene has CDR1 ENHRY and CDR2 SYGVKD. This CDR3 region has 16 residues. It was by quantitative 5'-RACE with molecular barcodes that TCR beta libraries were made. TCRdb passed the 5' RACE reads through MiXCR, listing each CDR3 protein once. The profile shows a few hundred thousand distinct CDR3 sequences, 9.5% to 12% of them singletons. The chain combines TRBV10-3 with TRBJ2-1; D unresolved. Sample: blood, either unsorted or a sorted T cell fraction (not recorded which). This sequence was found in a male donor with ankylosing spondylitis or in good health (not recorded which). The CDR3: CAISPARALEDNEQFF. The CDR3 bases are TGTGCCATCAGCCCTGCTCGAGCCTTAGAGGATAATGAGCAGTTCTTC.